A selection of T cell receptor beta chains follows, all from one sample in a study of cytomegalovirus exposure and HLA in healthy donors. This table comes from immunoSEQ multiplex PCR, and its TCRdb copy is limited to in-frame clones, with some not included. The data show approximately 120,000 clones, around three quarters seen once. Input material: PBMCs. The receptors derive from a woman in her thirties or forties in good health and CMV-seropositive. CDR3s include the opening cysteine and the closing phenylalanine or tryptophan. A D gene is named only where the DNA matches it firmly. Size is stated for part of the rows, as once, few or many counts, or as a class when the clone is expanded.

J gene	D gene	clone size	V gene	CDR3 DNA	CDR3 protein
TRBJ2-1	.	.	TRBV4-1	TGCGCCAGCAGCCCCCTAGCCGATCTAAACAATGAGCAGTTCTTC	CASSPLADLNNEQFF
TRBJ1-3	.	.	TRBV5-1	TGCGCCAGCAGCTTGGTGGCAGGGTCTGGAAACACCATATATTTT	CASSLVAGSGNTIYF
TRBJ2-7	TRBD2	once	TRBV4-1	TGCGCCAGCGCCCAGGCGGGGGGATCCTGGTACGAGCAGTACTTC	CASAQAGGSWYEQYF
TRBJ2-3	.	.	TRBV9	TGTGCCAGCAGCCCCACAATCGACCGGAGAACGCAGTATTTT	CASSPTIDRRTQYF
TRBJ2-3	.	.	TRBV6-4	TGTGCCAGCAGTGAAACAGGAAGCACAGATACGCAGTATTTT	CASSETGSTDTQYF
TRBJ1-1	.	.	TRBV6-5	TGTGCCAGCAGTTCGCTGGGGGCGAACGGAAGGACTGAAGCTTTCTTT	CASSSLGANGRTEAFF
TRBJ2-1	.	.	TRBV29-1	TGCAGCGTTGAATCGGGAGCCGGCTTCAATGAGCAGTTCTTC	CSVESGAGFNEQFF
TRBJ2-3	TRBD2	.	TRBV10-2	TGCGCCAGCAGCCTGGGCTGGGCTAGCGGGAAAGGAGATACGCAGTATTTT	CASSLGWASGKGDTQYF
TRBJ2-7	.	.	TRBV5-1	TGCGCCAGCAGCTTGGGGGACTGGTATGAGCAGTACTTC	CASSLGDWYEQYF
TRBJ2-4	.	.	TRBV7-8	TGTGCCAGCAGCGATCGGTTAGGTAAAAACAGTCAGTACTTC	CASSDRLGKNSQYF
TRBJ2-5	TRBD2	.	TRBV28	TGTGCCAGCACCGAATTAGCGGGGAACCCTCAAGAGACCCAGTACTTC	CASTELAGNPQETQYF
TRBJ2-1	TRBD2	.	TRBV4-1	TGCGCCAGCAGCCAAGTACTAGCGGGGTCTTACAATGAGCAGTTCTTC	CASSQVLAGSYNEQFF
TRBJ2-1	.	.	TRBV9	TGTGCCAGCAGCGTCGGGACTCGCTCCTACAATGAGCAGTTCTTC	CASSVGTRSYNEQFF
TRBJ2-5	TRBD2	.	TRBV13	TGTGCCAGCAGCCCCGGAGGCGGGAGGGTCGAGACCCAGTACTTC	CASSPGGGRVETQYF
TRBJ1-4	.	once	TRBV6-1	TGTGCCAGCAGTGAAGTGGCAGGGTGGAATGAAAAACTGTTTTTT	CASSEVAGWNEKLFF
TRBJ2-7	TRBD1	.	TRBV29-1	TGCAGCGTTGTAGGGGGCACGGGCGGCGAGCAGTACTTC	CSVVGGTGGEQYF
TRBJ1-2	.	once	TRBV6-6	TGTGCCAGCAGGGGGGCCGGAGTTAGAGAGGGCTACACCTTC	CASRGAGVREGYTF
TRBJ1-6	.	.	TRBV6-1	TGTGCCAGCACGTCAGGGGCCTCCTTGGATTCACCCCTCCACTTT	CASTSGASLDSPLHF
TRBJ2-7	TRBD2	.	TRBV5-1	TGCGCCAGCAGCACCGCCGGGACTAGCGGCCACGAGCAGTACTTC	CASSTAGTSGHEQYF
TRBJ1-4	TRBD1	.	TRBV7-9	TGTGCCAGCAGCGCCTATGGACAGGGGGCGGTTTTAAATGAAAAACTGTTTTTT	CASSAYGQGAVLNEKLFF
TRBJ1-5	TRBD1	.	TRBV28	TGTGCCAGCAGCCGGGACAGAAATCAGCCCCAGCATTTT	CASSRDRNQPQHF
TRBJ1-3	.	.	TRBV9	TGTGCCAGCAGCAAATCAGGGGTATCCGGAAACACCATATATTTT	CASSKSGVSGNTIYF
TRBJ1-1	TRBD1	once	TRBV7-3	TGTGCCAGCAGCTTAGACAGGGGAGGGACTGAAGCTTTCTTT	CASSLDRGGTEAFF
TRBJ2-5	TRBD2	once	TRBV5-4	TGTGCCAGCAGTAGGAGCGGGAGGGCCTCTCAAGAGACCCAGTACTTC	CASSRSGRASQETQYF
TRBJ2-4	.	.	TRBV29-1	TGCAGCGTTGAAGAGGGAGGGGGTTACATTCAGTACTTC	CSVEEGGGYIQYF
TRBJ2-1	TRBD1	.	TRBV7-8	TGTGCCAGCAGCCAACCCCTCAGGACAGGGAGCTCCTACAATGAGCAGTTCTTC	CASSQPLRTGSSYNEQFF
TRBJ1-2	TRBD1	.	TRBV7-2	TGTGCCAGCAGCTTAGAGACAGGGGCCCCAAGTGGCTACACCTTC	CASSLETGAPSGYTF
TRBJ2-3	TRBD1	few	TRBV10-1	TGCGCCAGCAGCGCCCGACAGGGGAAGACAGATACGCAGTATTTT	CASSARQGKTDTQYF
TRBJ1-1	TRBD1	.	TRBV10-3	TGTGCCATCAGTGGATCCGACAGGGGCACTGAAGCTTTCTTT	CAISGSDRGTEAFF
TRBJ1-2	.	.	TRBV28	TGTGCCAGCAGCCCTCCCGGGAGGGGCTACACCTTC	CASSPPGRGYTF
TRBJ1-1	.	.	TRBV5-4	TGTGCCAGCAGCTTTCCAGGGGACACTGAAGCTTTCTTT	CASSFPGDTEAFF
TRBJ2-1	TRBD2	.	TRBV27	TGTGCCAGCAGCCGCCTGTCTGCGGGAGGGCCTCATGAGCAGTTCTTC	CASSRLSAGGPHEQFF
TRBJ2-5	TRBD1	.	TRBV5-1	TGCGCCAGCAGCCCGACAGGGAAAGAGACCCAGTACTTC	CASSPTGKETQYF
TRBJ2-3	TRBD2	.	TRBV15	TGTGCCACCAATCTCGGGAGGGCCAGCACAGATACGCAGTATTTT	CATNLGRASTDTQYF
TRBJ2-1	.	few	TRBV6-5	TGTGCCAGCAGTTACGGCTCAATTGATGAGCAGTTCTTC	CASSYGSIDEQFF
TRBJ2-5	.	.	TRBV9	TGTGCCAGCAGCGTAGATTACAGTGAGACCCAGTACTTC	CASSVDYSETQYF
TRBJ1-1	.	.	TRBV28	TGTGCCAGCACGATTGTTATGAGGGGGAAAACTGAAGCTTTCTTT	CASTIVMRGKTEAFF
TRBJ2-7	.	once	TRBV5-6	TGTGCCAGCAGCTTGTTGGGACACCAATCCTACGAGCAGTACTTC	CASSLLGHQSYEQYF
TRBJ2-1	TRBD2	.	TRBV30	TGTGCCTGGCGTAAAACGGGAGGGCCATTAGGGCAGTTCTTC	CAWRKTGGPLGQFF
TRBJ2-7	.	.	TRBV12-2	TGTGCAAGTCGCTCTAGCGGGAGGTTCTACGAGCAGTACTTC	CASRSSGRFYEQYF
TRBJ2-3	.	few	TRBV7-9	TGTGCCAGCAGCCCCTCCCCAGATACGCAGTATTTT	CASSPSPDTQYF
TRBJ1-6	TRBD1	.	TRBV2	TGTGCCAGCAGGGCCCTCGGGACAGGGGCGCTGAATTCACCCCTCCACTTT	CASRALGTGALNSPLHF
TRBJ2-1	TRBD2	once	TRBV7-3	TGTGCCAGCAGCCTCACTAGCGGGAGATACAATGAGCAGTTCTTC	CASSLTSGRYNEQFF
TRBJ1-1	.	.	TRBV30	TGTGCCTCCGCGACACTGAACACTGAAGCTTTCTTT	CASATLNTEAFF
TRBJ2-7	TRBD1	.	TRBV7-8	TGTGCCAGCAGTTCCTCGAGACAGGGTTCCTACGAGCAGTACTTC	CASSSSRQGSYEQYF
TRBJ1-1	.	.	TRBV7-3	TGTGCCAGCAGCTCGCAGGGGAACACTGAAGCTTTCTTT	CASSSQGNTEAFF
TRBJ1-3	.	few	TRBV5-6	TGTGCCAGCAGCGGGGGGGGCGCCTCTGGAAACACCATATATTTT	CASSGGGASGNTIYF
TRBJ1-1	.	.	TRBV10-3	TGTGCCATCAGGCAGGAGGGGACCCACACTGAAGCTTTCTTT	CAIRQEGTHTEAFF
TRBJ2-5	.	.	TRBV6-1	TGTGCCAGCAGTTCTGGAGGGTCCGGAATGGAGACCCAGTACTTC	CASSSGGSGMETQYF
TRBJ2-1	TRBD2	.	TRBV11-2	TGTGCCAGCAGCTCCCGAGCGGGAGACCTCTACAATGAGCAGTTCTTC	CASSSRAGDLYNEQFF
TRBJ2-1	TRBD1	.	TRBV14	TGTGCCAGCAGCCCTCGGACAGGGGGCCTACCGGGGTACAATGAGCAGTTCTTC	CASSPRTGGLPGYNEQFF
TRBJ2-5	TRBD2	.	TRBV28	TGTGCCAGCAGACCCAGCGGGAGAGAGACCCAGTACTTC	CASRPSGRETQYF
TRBJ1-1	.	.	TRBV6-6	TGTGCCAGCAGCTCTACAGTGAACACTGAAGCTTTCTTT	CASSSTVNTEAFF
TRBJ2-6	TRBD2	.	TRBV14	TGTGCCAGCAGCCTCCTAGCGGGACAGAGCTCTGGGGCCAACGTCCTGACTTTC	CASSLLAGQSSGANVLTF
TRBJ2-1	TRBD2	.	TRBV11-3	TGTGCCAGCAGCTTAGCGGGAGGAAATGAGCAGTTCTTC	CASSLAGGNEQFF